The 3 T cell receptor beta chains reported below all come from one sample, sequenced in a study of cytomegalovirus exposure and HLA in healthy donors. The PCR employed 60 Vbeta primers together with 13 Jbeta primers. Libraries were prepared by immunoSEQ multiplex PCR; TCRdb keeps only in-frame clonotypes and omits some of them. The table has some 130,000 clones, approximately 79% seen once. The sequencing sample was made of PBMCs. These TCRs come from a man aged 35 to 55 in good health and CMV-seropositive.

The chain recombines TRBV7-9 with TRBJ2-5, with D unresolved. Germline V CDR1 and CDR2: SEHNR, FQNEAQ (reference sequence). The CDR3 sequence is 14 residues long. The V end lost 5 bases, the J end lost 1 base, and 11 bases lay between the germline ends. CDR3: CASSPSRLQETQYF. Written as DNA, the CDR3 is TGTGCCAGCAGCCCGTCACGACTCCAAGAGACCCAGTACTTC.

The chain carries TRBV4-1 and TRBJ1-4, with D uncertain. Germline lookup yields CDR1 MGHRA and CDR2 YSYEKL. This CDR3 spans 16 amino acids. Trimming stripped 0 bases from V and 6 bases from J, with 14 bases between. CDR3 loop: CASSQDPGEGYEKLFF. CDR3 coding DNA: TGCGCCAGCAGCCAAGATCCGGGAGAGGGATATGAAAAACTGTTTTTT.

This clone turned up a few times. The chain has TRBV27 and TRBJ1-6, with D maybe TRBD1 (5 bases). V lost 0 bases and J 10 bases, leaving 10 bases between the germline ends. This CDR3 spans 14 amino acids. The germline V gene encodes CDR1 MNHEY and CDR2 SMNVEV (reference sequence). The CDR3 coding sequence is TGTGCCAGCAGTTTATCGCAGGGTTACTCACCCCTCCACTTT. Translation: CASSLSQGYSPLHF.